The entry below describes one TCR beta chain. Its antigen is not known. This PCR relied on a set of 60 Vbeta primers and 13 Jbeta primers. Measured with immunoSEQ multiplex PCR; TCRdb has only the in-frame clones, and not every one. Here the sample spans 150,000 to 180,000 clones, more than 75% being singletons. The data stem from a study of cytomegalovirus exposure and HLA in healthy donors. Looked up from germline, CDR1 is LGHNA and CDR2 is YNFKEQ. The CDR3 is 16 residues long. The V end was cut by 1 base, the J end by 0 bases, with 12 bases between. Overall study results and limits: V- and J-gene trimming in TCR beta was tied to a missense DCLRE1C variant by an analysis performed later.

The donors gave bone marrow, and they were healthy. Input material: PBMCs. This TCR came from a man younger than 40 in good health and CMV-seropositive. J is TRBJ1-1 and V is TRBV4-2, with D unclear. CDR3 nucleotide sequence: TGTGCCAGCAGCCAAGGATTAGCGGGGATGAACACTGAAGCTTTCTTT. Protein sequence: CASSQGLAGMNTEAFF.